The clone carrying this T cell receptor beta chain occurred once. The antigen remains undetermined. The source of the sample is a study of cytomegalovirus exposure and HLA in healthy donors. Study-wide results and caveats: In an earlier analysis, productive rearrangement rates for most beta V segments clustered near 87% or 30%. As immune exposure information, only CMV serostatus was available.

The study ran its PCR with 60 Vbeta and 13 Jbeta primers. The data were produced by immunoSEQ multiplex PCR, yet TCRdb's version contains in-frame clones alone and is incomplete. The sample shows over 150,000 clones, 77% of them seen only once. CDR3 size: 15 residues. Trimming took 1 base from V and 5 from J; bases not matched to a gene: 5. Germline CDR1 is LNHDA and CDR2 is SQIVND (reference sequence). V and J are TRBV19 and TRBJ1-5; 7 nucleotides line up with TRBD1. Sequencing was carried out using PBMCs. The sequence was collected from a woman in her twenties or thirties in good health and CMV-seropositive. The CDR3 bases are TGTGCCAGTAGTATAGGTTTAAGGGGGCATCAGCCCCAGCATTTT. As protein: CASSIGLRGHQPQHF.